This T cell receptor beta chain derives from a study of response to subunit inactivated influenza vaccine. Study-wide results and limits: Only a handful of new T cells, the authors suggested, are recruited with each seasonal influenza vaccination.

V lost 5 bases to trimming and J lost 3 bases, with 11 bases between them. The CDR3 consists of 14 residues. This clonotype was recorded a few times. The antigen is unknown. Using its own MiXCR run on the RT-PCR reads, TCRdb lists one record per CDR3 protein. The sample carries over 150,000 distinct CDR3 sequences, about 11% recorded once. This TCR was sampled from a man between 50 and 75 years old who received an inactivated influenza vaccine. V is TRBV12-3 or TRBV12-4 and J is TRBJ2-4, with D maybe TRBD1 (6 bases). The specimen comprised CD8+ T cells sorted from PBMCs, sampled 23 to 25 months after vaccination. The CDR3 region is CASSEWTDKNIQYF. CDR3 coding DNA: TGTGCCAGCAGTGAGTGGACAGACAAAAACATTCAGTACTTC.